The clone carrying this T cell receptor (beta chain) was detected ten times or more. Its antigen is still unknown. MiXCR, applied by TCRdb to the multiplex PCR reads, yields one record per CDR3 protein. The sample holds about 31,000 distinct CDR3 sequences, roughly two thirds seen once. The record originates from a study of breast tumors, draining lymph nodes, adjacent tissues. General study points: Tumor and nontumor repertoires were significantly more similar in luminal-like than in basal-like breast cancer. Findings are consistent with lymph node origin and intratumoral expansion of most tumor T cells. Tumor T cell lymph node origin was a supported hypothesis, not proven. Compared with lymph nodes, tumors were less diverse; compared with nontumor tissue, more.

V gave up 3 bases and J gave up 12 bases; unmatched junction bases: 7. The CDR3 length is 12 residues. Germline V CDR1 and CDR2: DFQATT, SNEGSKA (reference sequence). The sequence derives from a female donor with breast cancer. Some clones in this sample may be carry-over from other donors' samples. Sequencing used breast tumor tissue. J is TRBJ2-1 and V is TRBV20-1; 8 bases fit TRBD2. The CDR3 DNA reads as TGCAGTGCTAGTGGACTAGCTGTTGCGCAGTTCTTC. As protein: CSASGLAVAQFF.